This TCR beta chain was captured by sequencing in a study of cytomegalovirus exposure and HLA in healthy donors (dated by TCRdb to between 2016 and 2019). Background for the entire study: In an earlier analysis of approximately 500 of the donors, 250 to 350 Gb of sequence data and roughly 100 million unique TCR beta sequences from roughly 190 million T cells were reported. Roughly 300 gigabases of sequencing data and approximately 91 million unique TCR sequences made up an early release that covered fewer than 650 HLA-typed donors. Of the roughly 410 genotyped donors, 81% were placed in the genetic ancestry cluster associated with self-reported Caucasian donors. The study aimed to test whether cataloging public T cell receptors could reveal signatures of past pathogen exposure. The study profiled the T cell repertoires of 500 to 800 subjects by immunosequencing and related them to cytomegalovirus serostatus. Besides the first cohort of roughly 660 subjects, a separate validation cohort made up of roughly 130 different subjects was used. To predict cytomegalovirus infection status, the study brought together high-throughput TCR immunosequencing, statistical association of individual TCRs with disease status, and machine learning. To study patterns of TCR occurrence, a later analysis re-analyzed previously published TCR beta repertoires from 666 donors and added high-resolution HLA genotyping. Rather than drawing on any new phenotypic data, the later analysis identified candidate immune exposures from TCR beta sequences and the way those sequences occurred across donors. An earlier analysis of 587 of the donors used high-throughput TCR beta sequencing to judge whether each TCR beta V gene segment behaved as functional or pseudogenic. Donor age, sex, ethnicity and CMV serostatus were collected together with the repertoire data. A later genetic analysis took genome-wide SNP genotypes for about three fifths of the roughly 700 donors and used that subset as a discovery cohort. Every repertoire in the discovery cohort had been generated on one and the same sequencing platform. Both class I and class II loci were covered by HLA typing, at four-digit resolution. Typing coverage differed by locus: A, B, C, DRB1 and DQB1 were typed in roughly 620-640 donors, DQA1 in approximately 520, DPA1 in some 600, and DPB1 in just under 480. Because of strong linkage in the cohort, four or five DR-DQ haplotypes were treated as single units for association and clustering. On average, about 240,000 unique TCR beta nucleotide sequences were sequenced per donor among a few hundred genotyped donors of the cohort, with 15% to 20% of those sequences being non-productive. What the research found in general, with its limitations: In a later analysis, several top co-occurrence clusters were reported to appear linked to parvovirus B19, influenza, CMV and Epstein-Barr virus. HLA typing was unavailable for some donors at each locus, so association tests used only the typed subset. In a later analysis, about 16,000 TCR beta sequences were associated with specific HLA alleles at a false discovery rate of 0.05. A total of some 180 TCR beta chains were listed by the study as associated with cytomegalovirus. Cytomegalovirus status was reported to be diagnosed by the classifier with high specificity and sensitivity in both the original and validation cohorts. Compared with equally common non-associated chains, HLA-associated TCR beta chains in a later analysis were more clonally expanded and had lower generation probabilities. When HLA alleles, especially DR and DQ, strongly co-occurred, attributing TCR associations to individual alleles was difficult. In vitro tests confirmed that three of the cytomegalovirus-associated TCR beta chains recognize cytomegalovirus antigens. Some IMGT-functional V segments, including TRBV6-2 and TRBV6-3, could not be distinguished by the 87-base-pair reads and were therefore excluded. In a later analysis, TCR association rates were found to vary across HLA loci, with the most associated TCRs seen for DRB1 alleles and the fewest for HLA-C alleles. In an earlier analysis of 587 of the donors, most TCR beta V segments were observed in productive rearrangements about 87% or about 30% of the time, broadly matching IMGT annotations. The cohort was sequenced for TCR beta chains only, and without alpha or paired-chain data the features that could be detected were limited. Roughly uniform sequencing depth across donors was assumed in presence/absence analyses, although this assumption may not hold. A later genetic analysis associated a missense DCLRE1C variant with V-gene and J-gene trimming of TCR beta chains, and an independent cohort replicated the association. Most CMV-associated TCR beta chains appeared to be HLA-restricted in a later analysis, and the HLA associations seemed to be driven largely by CMV exposure. CMV serostatus was the only immune exposure information available for the cohort. Because counts were too low, about 15 rarely observed V segments, including chromosome 9 orphons, were left out of the earlier analysis of several hundred of the donors. Most TCR sequences were seen in very few donors, while some public TCRs were found in many individuals. The authors suggested that the approach could potentially be extended to other disease states and immunological phenotypes. In a later genetic analysis, fewer N-insertions in productive TCRs were reported among donors in an Asian-associated ancestry cluster than the roughly 710-donor mean. Linkage disequilibrium might explain the correlated functional status among segregating V segments, but an unknown experimental factor could not be ruled out. A further reported finding was that TCR beta sequences accurately predicted the HLA-A and HLA-B alleles for most subjects in the first cohort. A cluster of highly shared sequence variants was judged likely to represent a technical artifact of the sequencing pipeline.

Note on this clone: What this receptor recognizes is not known. No qualities accompany the bases; no much larger clone lies one base away.

Trimming removed 3 bases from V and 7 bases from J, leaving 7 bases between the germline ends. CDR3 length: 12 amino acids, cysteine to phenylalanine. The DNA shown is the 36-base CDR3, in frame from base 1. Looking up the germline V gene yields CDR1 KGHSH and CDR2 LQKENI. The library was produced with the immunoSEQ multiplex PCR assay. For the multiplex PCR, a mixture combining 60 forward primers for TCR Vbeta segments and 13 reverse primers for TCR Jbeta segments was used. The CDR3 region of rearranged TCR beta genes was amplified from genomic DNA by a multiplex PCR assay. On the Illumina HiSeq System, the amplified TCR beta libraries were sequenced as 87-base-pair reads. From the authors' description of their analysis: A later analysis counted approximately 74 million unique TCR beta chains across the 690 or so repertoires, and some 12 million of these chains were shared by at least two donors. Raw reads were error-corrected and collapsed into unique sequences with a nearest-neighbor algorithm that merged closely related sequences to remove PCR and sequencing errors. V, D and J gene segments were assigned by aligning CDR3 sequences to IMGT reference sequences. For a sequence to be retained, a match of at least six nucleotides was required to both a V gene segment and a J gene segment. Rearrangements were classified as productive when the CDR3 lacked stop codons and remained in frame with V and J, and all other rearrangements were classified as non-productive. CDR3 was defined by IMGT convention, running from the second conserved V-encoded cysteine to the conserved J-encoded phenylalanine. The earlier analysis of roughly 590 of the donors excluded sequences that lacked an unambiguous match to a single V gene segment. In an earlier analysis of around 590 of the donors, a V segment was called functional when productive rearrangements were above 56.7%, and segregating when the standard deviation between donors exceeded 5%. A statistical classification framework was developed to diagnose cytomegalovirus status using the catalog of TCR beta chain sequences. V and J gene assignment, in a later analysis, came from comparing TCR nucleotide sequences with IMGT/GENE-DB human TR gene sequences. In a later analysis, CDR3 sequences and most-parsimonious VDJ recombination scenarios were assigned using the TCRdist pipeline. A later analysis defined each TCR beta chain by its CDR3 amino acid sequence plus V-gene family, and excluded reads lacking a unique V-gene family. In a later analysis, 450 to 600 highly shared, low-generation-probability nucleotide sequences were removed to address suspected cross-contamination and a sequencing artifact. For each public chain, a later analysis derived a clonal expansion index from normalized ranks of inferred template counts within each repertoire. In a later analysis, generation probabilities were computed with a VDJ recombination model fitted to out-of-frame rearrangements, and the resulting probabilities were checked against IGoR. A later analysis scored TCR-TCR, TCR-HLA and TCR-CMV co-occurrence with hypergeometric tests, applying a repertoire-size bias correction to TCR pairs. A later analysis estimated false discovery rates by permuting HLA or CMV assignments 20 times. In a later analysis, co-occurring TCRs were grouped with DBSCAN, and TCRdist sequence similarity was added when clustering was performed within HLA-allele-positive subsets. For co-occurrence clustering, repertoires with fewer than 30,000 or more than 120,000 public chains were excluded, along with four to six repertoires with anomalous nucleotide sharing. TCRdb retrieved this table from immuneACCESS and kept in-frame rearrangements only. Not all clones are present; in checked studies, unresolved V genes account for under half, and no reason is known for the remainder. V and J calls and clone size are given by that table; D and trimming were obtained from the DNA. This sample holds 200,000 to 250,000 clones; roughly four fifths were observed only once. The ten largest clones take up less than 9% of the sample.

The cohort was made up of around 720 healthy bone marrow donors. Cohort members were all nominally healthy when sampled, although unrecorded immune exposures were likely present. The donor was CMV seropositive and was included in the group of 270 or so seropositive cohort members. A peripheral blood sample was provided by each donor, and peripheral blood mononuclear cells were used for TCR beta sequencing. Genomic DNA was extracted from the blood cell samples with the Qiagen DNeasy Blood Extraction Kit. The sample consisted of PBMCs. In this chain, TRBV18 is recombined with TRBJ2-1; the D gene cannot be named for sure. This clonotype was obtained from a woman aged 55-70 years in good health and CMV-seropositive. In nucleotide form, the sequence is TGTGCCAGCTCACCCCAGGCGAATGAGCAGTTCTTC. This is translated as CASSPQANEQFF.